The following is a T cell receptor (beta chain) sequence with its context. In the original workflow: Amplifying reference gene primers gave estimates of nucleated cell counts. The protocol was immunoSEQ multiplex PCR, while the TCRdb copy is restricted to in-frame clones and leaves out a portion. D and trimming come from the DNA, and the V and J calls and clone size come from that table. Of tens of thousands of clones listed, just over 85% are singletons. Trimming removed 4 bases from V and 4 bases from J; junction bases left unmatched: 6. The CDR3 is 14 amino acids. Per the germline V gene, CDR1 is MNHEY and CDR2 is SMNVEV (reference sequence). This entry comes from a study of blood T cell repertoires in COVID-19. About the research overall: Nucleic acid was either cDNA or gDNA, and it came from T cells, B-cell-depleted T cells, or PBMCs.

The sample taken for sequencing was peripheral blood. The source of this sequence is a man aged 70 or older with acute or convalescent COVID-19. The chain recombines TRBV27 with TRBJ1-2, with 7 bases fitting TRBD1. CDR3 in DNA: TGTGCCAGCAGTTATAGGGGGCGAAGCTATGGCTACACCTTC. Protein: CASSYRGRSYGYTF.